Sequencing of this T cell receptor beta chain was carried out in a study of tumor and adjacent non-tumor tissue in lung cancer. Study-level points and caveats: In normal lung, the top 100 clones were significantly more dominant than in tumor.

No cell sorting was done before RNA was extracted from the tissue. Three rounds of nested PCR, following a modified ARM-PCR protocol, produced the TCRbeta library. A single record per CDR3 protein comes from TCRdb applying MiXCR to the multiplex PCR reads. This sample has approximately 100,000 distinct CDR3 sequences, with approximately 71% found just once. As regards this clonotype: The antigen is unknown. The junction does not match germline at one end; this may be a read error.

This sequence originates from a woman in her fifties or sixties with non-small cell lung cancer. Specimen: lung tumor tissue.

CDR3 sequence: CDIRDTGTGEQYF. In DNA, the CDR3 is TGTGACATCAGAGACACAGGGACCGGGGAACAGTACTTC. V gene TRBV10-3 combines with J gene TRBJ2-7, with D perhaps TRBD1 (6 bases). This CDR3 contains 13 residues. CDR1 and CDR2 (germline): ENHRY, SYGVKD.